This T cell receptor beta chain was profiled in a study of cytomegalovirus exposure and HLA in healthy donors. Study context: Prior work identified about 120 million unique TCR beta sequences in some 180 million T cells. Study-wide results and caveats: Among TCR beta chains of equal frequency, HLA-associated ones were more clonally expanded in a later analysis. Presence/absence comparisons presumed near-even sequencing depth among donors. A later analysis reportedly found that, within productive TCRs, an Asian-associated ancestry cluster had fewer N-insertions than the mean observed across the roughly 670 donors.

Both 60 Vbeta primers and 13 Jbeta primers went into the PCR. Clones were read by immunoSEQ multiplex PCR, and TCRdb kept only the in-frame ones, dropping some. In the table there are approximately 88,000 clones, around 64% of which are singletons. A single count supports this clone. Its target is not known. Per the germline V gene, CDR1 is SNHLY and CDR2 is FYNNEI. With V trimmed by 4 bases and J by 2 bases, 6 bases remained unmatched. The CDR3 extends over 15 amino acids. V usage is TRBV2 and J usage is TRBJ2-7; 9 bases line up with TRBD1. Specimen: PBMCs. The sequence was obtained from a man between 60 and 70 years old in good health and CMV-seronegative. The CDR3 loop reads CASSARQGVTYEQYF. CDR3 nucleotide sequence: TGTGCCAGCAGTGCCCGACAGGGGGTTACCTACGAGCAGTACTTC.